These 2 T cell receptor beta chains were all obtained from the same sample, sequenced in a study of CD8+CD57+ T cells in acquired aplastic anemia (dated by TCRdb to the late 2010s). Sequenced using an Illumina HiSeq 2000. Profiling of TCR beta VDJ combinations and CDR3 sequences used genomic DNA as the template. TCRdb ran its own pipeline on the public reads, namely fastp trimming at Q25 and MiXCR clone calling, and kept in-frame beta chains. When rows share a CDR3 protein, they turn into one entry using the most common DNA and genes. In all, the sample holds about 220,000 distinct CDR3 sequences, and roughly 35% of those were seen once. In total, the top ten clones hold 0.95% to 1.2% of the sample. Sample: sorted CD4+, CD8+, or CD8+CD57+ T cells (not recorded which) from PBMCs. Receptors were obtained from a human donor in good health, serving as a control.

CDR3 sequence: CASSTGQYMNTEAFF. The CDR3 coding sequence is TGTGCCAGTAGTACTGGACAGTACATGAACACTGAAGCTTTCTTT. The chain uses TRBV19 and TRBJ1-1, with D possibly matching TRBD1 (6 bases). The CDR3 is made up of 15 amino acids. Trimming stripped 4 bases from V and 0 bases from J, with 12 bases between. Germline CDR1 LNHDA, CDR2 SQIVND (reference sequence).

The rearrangement links TRBV20-1 to TRBJ2-2; D unclear. CDR1 and CDR2 (germline): DFQATT, SNEGSKA (reference sequence). The CDR3 consists of 14 residues. V was clipped by 4 bases and J by 1 base, with 10 bases between them. The CDR3 DNA is TGCAGTGCTAAAAGTACAGAGAACACCGGGGAGCTGTTTTTT. It yields the protein CSAKSTENTGELFF.